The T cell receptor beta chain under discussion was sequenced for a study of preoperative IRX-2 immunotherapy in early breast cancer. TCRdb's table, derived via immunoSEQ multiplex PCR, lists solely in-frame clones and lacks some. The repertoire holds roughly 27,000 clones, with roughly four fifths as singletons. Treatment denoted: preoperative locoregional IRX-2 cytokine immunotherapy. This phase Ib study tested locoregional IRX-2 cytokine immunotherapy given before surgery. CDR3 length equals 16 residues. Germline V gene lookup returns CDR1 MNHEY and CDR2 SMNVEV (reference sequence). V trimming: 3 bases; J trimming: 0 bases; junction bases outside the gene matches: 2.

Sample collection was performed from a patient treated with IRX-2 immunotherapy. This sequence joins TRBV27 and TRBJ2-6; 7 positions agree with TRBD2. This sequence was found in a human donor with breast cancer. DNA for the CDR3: TGTGCCAGCAGTTTCGGGGGGACCTCTGGGGCCAACGTCCTGACTTTC. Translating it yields CASSFGGTSGANVLTF.